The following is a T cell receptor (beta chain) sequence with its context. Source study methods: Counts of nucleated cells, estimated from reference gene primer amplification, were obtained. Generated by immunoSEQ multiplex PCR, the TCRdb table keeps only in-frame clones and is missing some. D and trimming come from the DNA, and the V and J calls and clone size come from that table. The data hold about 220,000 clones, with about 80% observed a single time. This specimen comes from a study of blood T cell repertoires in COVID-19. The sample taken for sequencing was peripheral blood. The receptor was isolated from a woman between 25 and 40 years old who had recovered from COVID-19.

The CDR3 bases are TGTGCCAGCAGTTTAAGACAGGAGAACACTGAAGCTTTCTTT. Protein sequence: CASSLRQENTEAFF. The chain links TRBV28 to TRBJ1-1; weak D call: TRBD1 (6 bases). V was trimmed by 2 bases and J by 1 base, leaving 8 bases between them. The CDR3 consists of 14 residues. Germline V gives CDR1 MDHEN, CDR2 SYDVKM.